This entry is about one TCR beta chain. Profiling relied on immunoSEQ multiplex PCR, and the TCRdb table lists in-frame clones only, not all of them. The data contain about 98,000 clones, approximately 94% of them singletons. Germline CDR1 reads MDHEN; CDR2 reads SYDVKM. V gave up 10 bases and J gave up 1 base; unmatched junction bases: 13. The CDR3 consists of 16 residues. This entry belongs to a study of technical replicates of blood from several donors. The sequence was obtained from a human donor in good health. V gene TRBV28 combines with J gene TRBJ1-5; 7 bases fit TRBD1. The material sequenced was T cells isolated from PBMCs. The DNA for the CDR3 is TGTGCCACGCAGGGGGGTGTTCGTGGAAGCAATCAGCCCCAGCATTTT. This translates into CATQGGVRGSNQPQHF.